The 30 T cell receptor beta chains in this list originate from one sample, sequenced in a study of regulatory T cells in long-lasting Graves disease. Time point described: newly diagnosed GD, antithyroid drugs for less than 3 months. Scientists built the TCR library using RNA that was extracted from PBMCs. Building of the TCR beta libraries involved iRepertoire HTBI primers and Arm-PCR of CDR3 regions. MiXCR, applied by TCRdb to the multiplex PCR reads, yields one record per CDR3 protein. The table records around 250,000 distinct CDR3 sequences, around 20% of them present only once. The sequenced sample was peripheral blood mononuclear cells (PBMCs), obtained at new diagnosis, from a patient treated with antithyroid drugs. The origin of the receptors is a female donor with Graves disease.

As concerns this clonotype: It differs at one base from a far larger clone, so likely a read error. The chain joins TRBV18 to TRBJ2-4; TRBD1 is a possible D gene (5 bases). Germline V gene sequence: CDR1 KGHSH, CDR2 LQKENI. The CDR3 covers 14 residues. Trimming removed 2 bases at V and 13 bases at J, with 18 bases between. This CDR3 reads CASSPENRMNEQYF. Here the CDR3 DNA reads TGTGCCAGCTCACCAGAAAACAGGATGAATGAGCAGTACTTC.

The rearrangement links TRBV6-1 to TRBJ1-6; TRBD1 aligns across 10 bases. V dropped 5 bases and J dropped 9; count of bases not matched to a gene: 4. This CDR3 contains 14 residues. The germline V gene encodes CDR1 MNHNS and CDR2 SASEGT. CDR3 region: CASSRQGALSPLHF. Written as DNA, the CDR3 is TGTGCCAGCAGTAGACAGGGGGCGCTTTCACCCCTCCACTTT.

This clonotype was counted only a few times. In DNA, the CDR3 is TGTGCCAGCAGCGTAGGAGGGACTAGCGGGGGGTTGCAGTTCTTC. As protein: CASSVGGTSGGLQFF. The chain is built from TRBV9 and TRBJ2-1; 15 bases agree with TRBD2. The CDR3 is made up of 15 amino acids. V lost 0 bases and J lost 12; bases outside the gene matches: 4. Germline V gene lookup returns CDR1 SGDLS and CDR2 YYNGEE.

As concerns this clonotype: The junction departs from germline at one end; a sequencing error may be responsible. This sequence joins TRBV24-1 and TRBJ2-1, with D maybe TRBD1 (6 bases). Looked up from germline, CDR1 is KGHDR and CDR2 is SFDVKD. This CDR3 spans 16 amino acids. CDR3 DNA: TGTGCCACGAGTGGGGGCGTGGGGAACTCCTACAATGAGCAGTTCTTC. Protein sequence: CATSGGVGNSYNEQFF.

CDR3 protein: CASSPFAKDEQYF. The CDR3 nucleotides are TGTGCCAGCAGCCCCTTCGCGAAGGACGAGCAGTACTTC. The J gene is TRBJ2-7, the V gene TRBV7-2; no firm D call. The germline V gene has CDR1 SGHTA and CDR2 FQGNSA. V gave up 5 bases and J gave up 5 bases, with 13 bases separating them. The CDR3 extends over 13 amino acids. The full variable domain, in which reference TRBV7-2 and TRBJ2-7 provide the parts outside the CDR3, is GAGVSQSPSNKVTEKGKDVELRCDPISGHTALYWYRQSLGQGLEFLIYFQGNSAPDKSGLPSDRFSAERTGGSVSTLTIQRTQQEDSAVYLCASSPFAKDEQYFGPGTRLTVT.

The chain couples TRBV18 to TRBJ2-1; the D gene is possibly TRBD2 (6 bases). CDR3 length: 15 amino acids. The germline V gene encodes CDR1 KGHSH and CDR2 LQKENI. With 1 base removed from V and 9 bases from J, the gap between germline ends came to 16 bases. The CDR3 region is CASSPQIRGKAEQFF. Written as DNA, the CDR3 is TGTGCCAGCTCACCACAGATTCGGGGGAAGGCTGAGCAGTTCTTC. Together with reference TRBV18 and TRBJ2-1, the CDR3 gives the full variable domain: NAGVMQNPRHLVRRRGQEARLRCSPMKGHSHVYWYRQLPEEGLKFMVYLQKENIIDESGMPKERFSAEFPKEGPSILRIQQVVRGDSAAYFCASSPQIRGKAEQFFGPGTRLTVL.

In this sample, this clonotype turned up many times. This chain connects TRBV7-2 to TRBJ1-5; D is unclear. Trimming shortened V by 2 bases and J by 5 bases, and 7 bases separated the two germline ends. The CDR3 extends over 13 amino acids. Germline V CDR1 and CDR2: SGHTA, FQGNSA. CDR3 region: CASSLTTYQPQHF. CDR3 nucleotides: TGTGCCAGCAGCTTAACGACCTATCAGCCCCAGCATTTT.

This clonotype was found a few times. A read error is possible here, since a much larger clone lies one base away. The chain recombines TRBV6-1 with TRBJ2-3; no reliable D call. CDR3 length: 11 residues. Germline-derived CDR1 and CDR2 are MNHNS and SASEGT. Trimming left V 6 bases short and J 2 bases short, with 3 bases between. CDR3 in amino acids: CASRNTDTQYF. The CDR3 region has the DNA TGTGCCAGCAGGAACACAGATACGCAGTATTTT.

A word on this clonotype: A far larger clone is off by one base, so a read error is likely. The chain couples TRBV12-3 or TRBV12-4 to TRBJ2-3, with D maybe TRBD1 (6 bases). The CDR3 runs 15 residues. The CDR3 protein is CASSPGQPESDAQYF. In nucleotides, the CDR3 is TGTGCCAGCTCACCAGGACAGCCAGAGTCAGATGCGCAGTATTTT.

This clonotype came up many times. The gene calls are TRBV11-2 and TRBJ2-5; the D gene is possibly TRBD2 (5 bases). The CDR3 length is 14 residues. The V gene's germline CDR1 is SGHAT and CDR2 FQNNGV. Deletions cut 5 bases from V and 5 bases from J, with 15 bases between. CDR3 sequence reads: CASSPRLRGETQYF. CDR3 sequence (DNA): TGTGCCAGCAGCCCCCGACTCCGAGGGGAGACCCAGTACTTC.

About this clonotype: A far larger clone is only one base removed, so a read error is likely. The DNA is omitted, as the CDR3 cannot be located on it reliably, and the CDR3 follows TCRdb's listing. The chain links TRBV12-3 or TRBV12-4 to TRBJ2-1; TRBD1 is the table's D call, not checked against the DNA. 13 amino acids form the CDR3, both terminal residues included. The CDR3 sequence: CASSFGPGESQYF.

This clonotype was picked up many times. This sequence joins TRBV7-2 and TRBJ2-2; 8 bases map to TRBD2. The germline gives CDR1 SGHTA, CDR2 FQGNSA. The CDR3 has 14 residues. J gave up 7 bases and V 3 bases, and 4 bases lay outside the gene matches. The CDR3 region is CASSFLAGGGELFF. The CDR3 DNA reads as TGTGCCAGCAGCTTCCTAGCGGGCGGCGGGGAGCTGTTTTTT.

At least ten counts were recorded for this clonotype. The chain uses TRBV7-9 and TRBJ1-4; no definite D call. CDR1 and CDR2 from the germline V gene are SEHNR and FQNEAQ (reference sequence). Trimming cost V 1 base and J 10 bases, with 10 bases left between them. This CDR3 contains 13 residues. The CDR3 DNA is TGTGCCAGCAGCTTAGATCCTGGAGGAAAACTGTTTTTT. Protein sequence: CASSLDPGGKLFF. The variable domain in full, with the rest retrieved from reference TRBV7-9 and TRBJ1-4, is DTGVSQNPRHKITKRGQNVTFRCDPISEHNRLYWYRQTLGQGPEFLTYFQNEAQLEKSRLLSDRFSAERPKGSFSTLEIQRTEQGDSAMYLCASSLDPGGKLFFGSGTQLSVL.

This clonotype turned up a few times. The V gene is TRBV12-3 or TRBV12-4, the J gene TRBJ1-6; D not resolved. CDR3 length: 12 residues. V was shortened by 2 bases and J by 7 bases, with 3 bases between the two germline ends. CDR3 bases: TGTGCCAGCAGTTTAATGAATTCACCCCTCCACTTT. This codes for CASSLMNSPLHF.

This clonotype has at least ten counts. The V and J genes are TRBV6-1 and TRBJ2-2; unclear D gene. The length of the CDR3 is 12 residues. Looked up from germline, CDR1 is MNHNS and CDR2 is SASEGT. Between the trimmed V and J ends, which lost 5 bases and 6 bases, there was a span of 7 bases. CDR3 sequence (DNA): TGTGCCAGCAGTCAGGTAGCCGGGGAGCTGTTTTTT. Amino acids: CASSQVAGELFF.

In its sample, this clonotype was seen many times. The rearrangement links TRBV7-2 to TRBJ1-3, with D perhaps matching TRBD1 (5 bases). V was cut by 3 bases and J by 0 bases, with 9 bases left in between. Germline V CDR1 and CDR2: SGHTA, FQGNSA. CDR3 size: 15 residues. The DNA of the CDR3 is TGTGCCAGCAGCTTTTGGGGGTTCTCTGGAAACACCATATATTTT. Its protein product is CASSFWGFSGNTIYF.

In its sample, this clonotype was seen many times. The chain joins TRBV7-2 to TRBJ2-7; 8 positions match TRBD2. V shed 0 bases, J shed 3 bases, and the junction held 7 bases outside the gene matches. Germline-derived CDR1 and CDR2 are SGHTA and FQGNSA. This CDR3 is 16 amino acids long. The CDR3: CASSLAAGGPNYEQYF. DNA of the CDR3: TGTGCCAGCAGCTTAGCCGCGGGGGGTCCCAACTACGAGCAGTACTTC.

This clonotype came up many times. The rearrangement links TRBV30 to TRBJ1-5; 7 bases are shared with TRBD1. The CDR3 is 16 amino acids. J was trimmed by 2 bases and V by 7 bases; bases with no gene match: 14. The germline V gene has CDR1 GTSNPN and CDR2 SVGIG (reference sequence). Here the CDR3 DNA reads TGTGCCTACTCTTACACCAGGGGGGCCGGCAATCAGCCCCAGCATTTT. Translated, it gives CAYSYTRGAGNQPQHF.

In its sample, this clonotype was seen a few times. CDR3 loop: CSAPLTWGRSTEAFF. The DNA of the CDR3 is TGCAGTGCCCCTCTCACCTGGGGTAGAAGCACTGAAGCTTTCTTT. The J gene is TRBJ1-1, the V gene TRBV20-1; no reliable D call. The CDR3 spans 15 residues. Trimming stripped 6 bases from V and 4 bases from J, with 21 bases between. Per the germline V gene, CDR1 is DFQATT and CDR2 is SNEGSKA (reference sequence).

This clonotype was recorded many times. The CDR3 nucleotides read TGTGCCAGCAGCTTAGTAGGGACAAATAGAGATACGCAGTATTTT. It is translated as CASSLVGTNRDTQYF. The chain links TRBV7-9 to TRBJ2-3; D may be TRBD1 (6 bases). Germline V gene sequence: CDR1 SEHNR, CDR2 FQNEAQ (reference sequence). V lost 1 base to trimming and J lost 5 bases, with 13 bases between them. This CDR3 has 15 amino acids.

This clonotype was seen repeatedly, ten times or more. The chain combines TRBV10-3 with TRBJ2-3; the match to TRBD1 covers 9 bases. The V gene's germline CDR1 is ENHRY and CDR2 SYGVKD. V was clipped by 8 bases and J by 1 base; unmatched bases: 1. The CDR3 sequence is 13 residues long. This CDR3 reads CAIRTGGTDTQYF. As DNA, the CDR3 is TGTGCCATCCGGACAGGGGGCACAGATACGCAGTATTTT.

This clonotype has only a few counts. The chain couples TRBV19 to TRBJ2-7, with D hard to call. Trimming took 3 bases from V and 0 from J, leaving 6 bases between them. CDR1 and CDR2 from the germline V gene are LNHDA and SQIVND (reference sequence). This CDR3 has 13 residues. The CDR3 sequence: CASSILNSYEQYF. CDR3 DNA: TGTGCCAGTAGTATTCTCAACTCCTACGAGCAGTACTTC. Full variable domain (missing parts from reference TRBV19 and TRBJ2-7): DGGITQSPKYLFRKEGQNVTLSCEQNLNHDAMYWYRQDPGQGLRLIYYSQIVNDFQKGDIAEGYSVSREKKESFPLTVTSAQKNPTAFYLCASSILNSYEQYFGPGTRLTVT.

This clonotype has ten or more counts. The chain couples TRBV20-1 to TRBJ1-1; 8 bases agree with TRBD1. The CDR3 extends over 13 amino acids. Germline V CDR1 and CDR2: DFQATT, SNEGSKA (reference sequence). J was trimmed by 4 bases and V by 3 bases; bases with no gene match: 4. CDR3: CSARRDRGTEAFF. The CDR3 region has the DNA TGCAGTGCTAGGCGTGACAGGGGCACTGAAGCTTTCTTT.

At least ten counts were recorded for this clonotype. The chain recombines TRBV7-2 with TRBJ2-2; the D is unclear. CDR3 length equals 13 residues. Germline V gene sequence: CDR1 SGHTA, CDR2 FQGNSA. The germline V and J ends were trimmed by 6 bases and 4 bases, with 9 bases remaining between them. The CDR3 bases are TGTGCCAGCAGTTCAGATCTCACCGGGGAGCTGTTTTTT. Protein sequence: CASSSDLTGELFF.

The chain has TRBV6-1 and TRBJ2-6; D gene ambiguous. Looked up from germline, CDR1 is MNHNS and CDR2 is SASEGT. The CDR3 is made up of 12 amino acids. V was pared by 8 bases and J by 0 bases, with 2 bases between. CDR3 in DNA: TGTGCCAGCCACTCTGGGGCCAACGTCCTGACTTTC. It translates to CASHSGANVLTF.

CDR3 coding DNA: TGTGCCAGCAGCCGGGGACAGTACACTGAAGCTTTCTTT. Its translation: CASSRGQYTEAFF. This chain joins TRBV7-3 and TRBJ1-1, with 7 nucleotides matching TRBD1. Unmatched junction bases numbered 3, after V lost 5 bases and J lost 3 bases. This CDR3 is built from 13 residues. Germline assignment: CDR1 SGHTA and CDR2 FQGTGA.

This clonotype came up many times. The V call is TRBV9, the J call TRBJ2-1; no definite D call. V was shortened by 2 bases and J by 6 bases, with 15 bases between the two germline ends. Germline V gene sequence: CDR1 SGDLS, CDR2 YYNGEE. CDR3 length: 15 amino acids. The CDR3: CASSVSPDGTNEQFF. For the CDR3, the DNA is TGTGCCAGCAGCGTGTCCCCGGACGGAACCAATGAGCAGTTCTTC.

The chain carries TRBV24-1 and TRBJ1-2; TRBD1 might be the D (5 bases). Germline CDR1 KGHDR, CDR2 SFDVKD. The CDR3 is made up of 13 amino acids. With 0 bases removed from V and 7 bases from J, the gap between germline ends came to 8 bases. The CDR3: CATSDLLGAGYTF. The DNA of the CDR3 is TGTGCCACCAGTGATTTGCTCGGGGCTGGCTACACCTTC.

The table lists this clonotype with many counts. This chain joins TRBV28 and TRBJ2-3; 10 nucleotides match TRBD2. With 1 base clipped from V and 2 bases from J, the junction kept 6 bases outside the gene matches. Looked up from germline, CDR1 is MDHEN and CDR2 is SYDVKM. The CDR3 has 17 residues. The CDR3 region is CASSLFGLAGVTDTQYF. CDR3 DNA sequence: TGTGCCAGCAGTTTATTCGGGCTAGCGGGAGTCACAGATACGCAGTATTTT.

This clonotype was picked up many times. This sequence joins TRBV2 and TRBJ1-2, with TRBD1 matching over 8 bases. The trim removed 5 bases at V and 3 bases at J, leaving 11 bases unmatched. Germline V gene data show CDR1 as SNHLY and CDR2 as FYNNEI. CDR3 length: 16 residues. As DNA, the CDR3 is TGTGCCAGCAGTAAAGGAACAAGACAGGGGTACTATGGCTACACCTTC. Its translation is CASSKGTRQGYYGYTF.